The rows below give T cell receptor beta chains drawn from one sample of a study of shared clonotypes between healthy human individuals. The method was immunoSEQ multiplex PCR; TCRdb's version includes in-frame clones alone and lacks a portion of them. The repertoire holds about 1.5 million clones, with 95% to 97% as singletons. What was sequenced was naive CD4+ T cells sorted from blood. These receptors came from a man aged 30 to 45 in good health. Each CDR3 is given with its conserved first and last residue. A D gene is named only where the DNA matches it firmly. Expanded clones are given a class, and other clones once, few, many or no size at all.

CDR3 DNA | CDR3 protein | D gene | J gene | clone size | V gene
TGTGCCAGCAGCCCCCCGGGTGGGTGGCAGGGGGCCTCGGAGCAGTACTTC | CASSPPGGWQGASEQYF | TRBD1 | TRBJ2-7 | NA | TRBV28
TGTGCCAGCAGATTCCTAGCGGGAGTGTTATATGAGCAGTTCTTC | CASRFLAGVLYEQFF | TRBD2 | TRBJ2-1 | NA | TRBV6-1
TGCGCCAGCAGCCAAGTACAGGGGCGCGGCGGCTACACCTTC | CASSQVQGRGGYTF | TRBD1 | TRBJ1-2 | NA | TRBV4-3
TGTGCCAGCAGACTAGCGGAGATCACAGATACGCAGTATTTT | CASRLAEITDTQYF | TRBD2 | TRBJ2-3 | NA | TRBV2
TGTGCCAGCAGTGCAGGGGCCGACAATGAGCAGTTCTTC | CASSAGADNEQFF | NA | TRBJ2-1 | once | TRBV2
TGCGCCAGCAGCCTTAGCGGAAAGAGCACAGATACGCAGTATTTT | CASSLSGKSTDTQYF | NA | TRBJ2-3 | NA | TRBV5-1
TGCGCCAGCACCCTCGGGACGGGGCTAGCCAAAAACATTCAGTACTTC | CASTLGTGLAKNIQYF | NA | TRBJ2-4 | NA | TRBV5-1
TGTGCCAGCAGCCAAGTCCCCAGCTCTGGGGCCAACGTCCTGACTTTC | CASSQVPSSGANVLTF | NA | TRBJ2-6 | NA | TRBV4-2
TGTGCCAGCAGCCATGTAGCAGCGCTAGCGGGAGTGGTCAATGAGCAGTTCTTC | CASSHVAALAGVVNEQFF | TRBD2 | TRBJ2-1 | NA | TRBV14
TGTGCCAGCAGTGATGGGGGGACAATTGGAAATGAAAAACTGTTTTTT | CASSDGGTIGNEKLFF | NA | TRBJ1-4 | NA | TRBV6-1
TGTGCCAGCAGCTCCCGGGACACCATCGAGCAGTACTTC | CASSSRDTIEQYF | NA | TRBJ2-7 | NA | TRBV5-4
TGCGCCAGCAGCTCCGGACTAGCGGGAGGGCCTTACAATGAGCAGTTCTTC | CASSSGLAGGPYNEQFF | TRBD2 | TRBJ2-1 | once | TRBV5-1
TGTGCCAGCAGCTTTGGAGCGGGACTGGGAAATGAGCAGTTCTTC | CASSFGAGLGNEQFF | NA | TRBJ2-1 | NA | TRBV12-1
TGTGCCAGCAGTTATTCAGCCGGGATCATGAACACTGAAGCTTTCTTT | CASSYSAGIMNTEAFF | NA | TRBJ1-1 | NA | TRBV6-5
TGCGCCAGCAGCTTGCCGACAGGAGTCACAGATACGCAGTATTTT | CASSLPTGVTDTQYF | NA | TRBJ2-3 | NA | TRBV5-1
TGCGCCAGCTATTACCAACTGACACCTCAAGGTCCAGATACGCAGTATTTT | CASYYQLTPQGPDTQYF | NA | TRBJ2-3 | once | TRBV10-2
TGTGCCAGCAGCTTTGGATCGACAGGGGGGACTCTTGGCTACACCTTC | CASSFGSTGGTLGYTF | TRBD1 | TRBJ1-2 | NA | TRBV7-2
TGCGCCAGCAGAGCCCTTGCATTTCCCACAGATACGCAGTATTTT | CASRALAFPTDTQYF | NA | TRBJ2-3 | NA | TRBV5-1
TGTGCCAGCAGTTTATTAAGAGGGGCGGGACAGGGAAACGAGCAGTACTTC | CASSLLRGAGQGNEQYF | TRBD1 | TRBJ2-7 | NA | TRBV27
TGTGCCATCAGTGGGGTAACCAGCGCTGATAACACTGAAGCTTTCTTT | CAISGVTSADNTEAFF | NA | TRBJ1-1 | NA | TRBV10-3
TGTGCCACCAAGGCCCCGAACCCATTCAATGAGCAGTTCTTC | CATKAPNPFNEQFF | NA | TRBJ2-1 | once | TRBV28
TGCGCCAGCAGCCCCAGGCGAGAGACCCAGTACTTC | CASSPRRETQYF | NA | TRBJ2-5 | NA | TRBV5-1
TGTGCCAGCAGTTCCGCGACTAGCGGGAGGCCCTACGAGCAGTACTTC | CASSSATSGRPYEQYF | TRBD2 | TRBJ2-7 | NA | TRBV27
TGTGCCAGCAGCCTGGGGGGACAGGATCAGCCCCAGCATTTT | CASSLGGQDQPQHF | TRBD1 | TRBJ1-5 | NA | TRBV9
TGCGCCAGCAGCTTTCTGTATTCAGAGACCCAGTACTTC | CASSFLYSETQYF | NA | TRBJ2-5 | NA | TRBV5-1
TGTGCCAGCAGAAAATTAGCGGGAACGGCGGTTGCTAAATACGAGCAGTACTTC | CASRKLAGTAVAKYEQYF | TRBD2 | TRBJ2-7 | NA | TRBV11-2
TGCAGCGTTGAAGGACAGGGGGTAGGTGGCTACACCTTC | CSVEGQGVGGYTF | TRBD1 | TRBJ1-2 | NA | TRBV29-1
TGTGCCAGCAGCTCCTCGACTAGCGGGAGTGCCGAGCAGTACTTC | CASSSSTSGSAEQYF | TRBD2 | TRBJ2-7 | NA | TRBV11-3
TGTGCCAGCAGCCAACCGGCAGGGCAGGGAAACATTCAGTACTTC | CASSQPAGQGNIQYF | NA | TRBJ2-4 | once | TRBV16
TGTGCCAGCAGCTTAGCTCCTAGCGGGTTGACAGATACGCAGTATTTT | CASSLAPSGLTDTQYF | TRBD2 | TRBJ2-3 | NA | TRBV7-3
TGTGCCAGCAGCCTCGGACTAGCGGCCAACTATGAGCAGTTCTTC | CASSLGLAANYEQFF | TRBD2 | TRBJ2-1 | once | TRBV7-3
TGTGCCAGCAGTGATCTCGATGAGCAGTTCTTC | CASSDLDEQFF | NA | TRBJ2-1 | NA | TRBV2
TGTGCCACCAGCAGAGAGGGTCCACTGATGGGAAACACCATATATTTT | CATSREGPLMGNTIYF | NA | TRBJ1-3 | NA | TRBV15
TGCGCCAGCAGCTTGGGATCGTTGGCTGAGCAGTTCTTC | CASSLGSLAEQFF | NA | TRBJ2-1 | NA | TRBV5-1
TGTGCCAGCAGCCACCCAGGGAGGGAAAAACTGTTTTTT | CASSHPGREKLFF | NA | TRBJ1-4 | NA | TRBV14
TGTGCCAGCAGGAGGGTTATAGAAGAAAAACTGTTTTTT | CASRRVIEEKLFF | NA | TRBJ1-4 | NA | TRBV28
TGCGCCAGCAGCCAAGGCGTGAGCACAGATACGCAGTATTTT | CASSQGVSTDTQYF | NA | TRBJ2-3 | NA | TRBV4-1